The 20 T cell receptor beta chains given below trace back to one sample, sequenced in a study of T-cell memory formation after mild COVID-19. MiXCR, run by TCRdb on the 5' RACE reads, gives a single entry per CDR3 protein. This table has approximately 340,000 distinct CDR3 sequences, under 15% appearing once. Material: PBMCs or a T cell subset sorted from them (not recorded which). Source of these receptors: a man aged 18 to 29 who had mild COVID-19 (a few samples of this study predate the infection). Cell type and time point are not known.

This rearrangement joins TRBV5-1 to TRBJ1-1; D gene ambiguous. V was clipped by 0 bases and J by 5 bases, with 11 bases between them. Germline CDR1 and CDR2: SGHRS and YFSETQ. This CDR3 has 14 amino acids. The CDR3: CASSLAVGRTEAFF. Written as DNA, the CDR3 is TGCGCCAGCAGCTTGGCGGTAGGGAGAACTGAAGCTTTCTTT.

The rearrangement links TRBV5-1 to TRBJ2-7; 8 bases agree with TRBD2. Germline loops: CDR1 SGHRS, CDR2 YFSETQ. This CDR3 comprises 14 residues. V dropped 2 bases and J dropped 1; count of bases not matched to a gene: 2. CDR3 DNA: TGCGCCAGCAGCTTCGGGGGGGCTTCCTACGAGCAGTACGTC. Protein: CASSFGGASYEQYV.

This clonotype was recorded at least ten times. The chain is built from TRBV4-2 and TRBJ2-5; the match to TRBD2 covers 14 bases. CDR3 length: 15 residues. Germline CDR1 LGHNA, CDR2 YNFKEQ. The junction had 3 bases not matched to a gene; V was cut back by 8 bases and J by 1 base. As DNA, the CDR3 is TGTGCCAGCTCCGGGACTAGCGGGGGCCAAGAGACCCAGTACTTC. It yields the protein CASSGTSGGQETQYF.

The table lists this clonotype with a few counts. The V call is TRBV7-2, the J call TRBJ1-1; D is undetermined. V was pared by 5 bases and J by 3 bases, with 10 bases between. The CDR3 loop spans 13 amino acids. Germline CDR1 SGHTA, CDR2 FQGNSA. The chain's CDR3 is CASSPAHHTEAFF. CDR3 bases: TGTGCCAGCAGCCCCGCCCATCACACTGAAGCTTTCTTT.

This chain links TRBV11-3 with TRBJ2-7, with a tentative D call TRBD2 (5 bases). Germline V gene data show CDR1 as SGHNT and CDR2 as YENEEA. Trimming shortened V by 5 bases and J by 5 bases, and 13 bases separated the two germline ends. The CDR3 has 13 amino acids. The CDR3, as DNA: TGTGCCAGCAGCGTCGGGGTTGGCGACGAGCAGTACTTC. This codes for CASSVGVGDEQYF.

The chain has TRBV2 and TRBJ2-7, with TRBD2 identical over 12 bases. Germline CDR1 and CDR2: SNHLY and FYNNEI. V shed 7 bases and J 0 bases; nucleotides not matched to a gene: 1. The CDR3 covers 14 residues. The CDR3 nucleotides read TGTGCCAGCAAGACTAGCGGGGGCTCCTACGAGCAGTACTTC. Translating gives CASKTSGGSYEQYF. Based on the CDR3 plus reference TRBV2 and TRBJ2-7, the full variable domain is EPEVTQTPSHQVTQMGQEVILRCVPISNHLYFYWYRQILGQKVEFLVSFYNNEISEKSEIFDDQFSVERPDGSNFTLKIRSTKLEDSAMYFCASKTSGGSYEQYFGPGTRLTVT.

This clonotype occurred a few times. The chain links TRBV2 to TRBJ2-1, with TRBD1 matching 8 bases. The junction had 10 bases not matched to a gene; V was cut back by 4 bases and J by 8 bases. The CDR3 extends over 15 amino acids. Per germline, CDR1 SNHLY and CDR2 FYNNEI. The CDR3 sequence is CASSATGDGFDEQFF. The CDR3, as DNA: TGTGCCAGCAGTGCGACAGGGGACGGATTCGATGAGCAGTTCTTC.

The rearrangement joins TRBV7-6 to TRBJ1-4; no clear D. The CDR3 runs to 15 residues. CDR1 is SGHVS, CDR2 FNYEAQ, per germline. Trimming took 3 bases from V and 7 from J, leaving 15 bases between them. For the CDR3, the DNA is TGTGCCAGCAGCTTCACGACGGCAACCAGTGAAAAACTGTTTTTT. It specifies CASSFTTATSEKLFF.

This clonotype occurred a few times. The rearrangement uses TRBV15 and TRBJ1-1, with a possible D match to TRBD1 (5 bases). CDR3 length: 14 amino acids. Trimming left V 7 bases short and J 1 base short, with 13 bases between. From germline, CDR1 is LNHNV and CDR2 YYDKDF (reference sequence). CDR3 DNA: TGTGCCACCAAATGGGGACGGACGAACACTGAAGCTTTCTTT. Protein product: CATKWGRTNTEAFF.

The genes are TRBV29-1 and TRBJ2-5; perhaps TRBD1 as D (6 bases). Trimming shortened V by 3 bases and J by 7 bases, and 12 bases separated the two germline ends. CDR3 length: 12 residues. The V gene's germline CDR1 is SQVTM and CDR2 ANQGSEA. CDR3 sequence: CSVEAGDRTQYF. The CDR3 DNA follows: TGCAGCGTTGAGGCAGGGGATCGGACCCAGTACTTC.

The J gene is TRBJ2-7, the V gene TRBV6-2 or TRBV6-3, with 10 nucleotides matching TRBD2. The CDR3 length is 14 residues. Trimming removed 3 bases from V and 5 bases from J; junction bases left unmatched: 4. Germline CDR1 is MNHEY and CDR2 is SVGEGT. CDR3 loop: CASSYSSGGDEQYV. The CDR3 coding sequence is TGTGCCAGCAGTTATTCTAGCGGGGGCGACGAGCAGTACGTC.

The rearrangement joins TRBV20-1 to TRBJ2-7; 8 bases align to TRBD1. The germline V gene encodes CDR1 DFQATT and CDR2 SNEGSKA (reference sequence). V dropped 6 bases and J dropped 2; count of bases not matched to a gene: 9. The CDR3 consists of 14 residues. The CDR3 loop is CSAESRQGTYEQYF. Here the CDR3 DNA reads TGCAGTGCGGAAAGCAGACAGGGGACCTACGAGCAGTACTTC.

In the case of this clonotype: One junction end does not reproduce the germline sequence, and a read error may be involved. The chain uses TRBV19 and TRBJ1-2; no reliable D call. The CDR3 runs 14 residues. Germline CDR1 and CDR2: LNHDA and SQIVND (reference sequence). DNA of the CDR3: TGTGCCAGTAGTTCCCGAGCGGTGGTCTATGGCCACACCTTC. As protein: CASSSRAVVYGHTF.

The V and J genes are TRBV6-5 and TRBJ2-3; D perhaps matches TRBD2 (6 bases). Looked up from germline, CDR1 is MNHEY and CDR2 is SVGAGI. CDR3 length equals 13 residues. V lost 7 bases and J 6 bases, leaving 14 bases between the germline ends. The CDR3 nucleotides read TGTGCCAGCATTGCGGGGACCGGGGATACGCAGTATTTT. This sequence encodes CASIAGTGDTQYF.

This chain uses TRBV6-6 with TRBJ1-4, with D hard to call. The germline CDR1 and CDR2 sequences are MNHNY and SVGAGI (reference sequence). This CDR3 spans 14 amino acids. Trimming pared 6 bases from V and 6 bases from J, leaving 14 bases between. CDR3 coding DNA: TGTGCCAGCAGCCGCGGGCCTCCGCATGAAAAACTGTTTTTT. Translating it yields CASSRGPPHEKLFF.

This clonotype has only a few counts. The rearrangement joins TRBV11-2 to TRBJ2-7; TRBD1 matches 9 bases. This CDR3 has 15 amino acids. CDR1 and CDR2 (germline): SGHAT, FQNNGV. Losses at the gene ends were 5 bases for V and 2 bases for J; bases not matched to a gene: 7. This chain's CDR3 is CASSDRRQGAYEQYF. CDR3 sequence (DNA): TGTGCCAGCAGCGATAGAAGACAGGGGGCCTACGAGCAGTACTTC.

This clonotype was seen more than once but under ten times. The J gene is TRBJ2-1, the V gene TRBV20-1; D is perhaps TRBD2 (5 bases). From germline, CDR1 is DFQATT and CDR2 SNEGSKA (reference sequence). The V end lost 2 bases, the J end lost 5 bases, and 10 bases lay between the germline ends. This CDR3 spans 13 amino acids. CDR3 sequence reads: CSARFERNNEQFF. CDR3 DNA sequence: TGCAGTGCTAGATTTGAGCGGAACAATGAGCAGTTCTTC.

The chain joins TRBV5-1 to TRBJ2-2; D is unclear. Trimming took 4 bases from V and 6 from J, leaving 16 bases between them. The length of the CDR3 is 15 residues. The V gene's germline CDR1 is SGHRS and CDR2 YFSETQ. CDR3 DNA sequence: TGCGCCAGCAGCCCGACGGACGCCTGGGCCGGGGAGCTGTTTTTT. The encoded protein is CASSPTDAWAGELFF.

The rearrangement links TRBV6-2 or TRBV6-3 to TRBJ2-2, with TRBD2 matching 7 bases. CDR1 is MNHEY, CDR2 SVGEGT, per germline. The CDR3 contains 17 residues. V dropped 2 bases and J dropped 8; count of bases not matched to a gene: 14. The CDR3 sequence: CASSYPIAGEHRGELFF. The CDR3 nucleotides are TGTGCCAGCAGTTACCCCATTGCGGGGGAACACCGGGGGGAGCTGTTTTTT.

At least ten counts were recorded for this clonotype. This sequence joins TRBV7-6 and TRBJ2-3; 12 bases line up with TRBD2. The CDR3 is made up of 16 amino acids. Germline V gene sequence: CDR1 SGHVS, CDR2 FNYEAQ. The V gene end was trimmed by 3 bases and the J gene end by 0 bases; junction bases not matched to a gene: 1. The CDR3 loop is CASSLTSGGSTDTQYF. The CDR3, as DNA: TGTGCCAGCAGCTTGACTAGCGGGGGAAGCACAGATACGCAGTATTTT.